The 10 T cell receptor beta chains below all came from one sample that was sequenced in a study of Ad26.COV2.S vaccination and SARS-CoV-2 variants. Using immunoSEQ multiplex PCR, the repertoire was profiled, and TCRdb retains in-frame clones only, with some absent. The data hold about 370,000 clones, with approximately 91% observed a single time. As to treatment: over 15 received Ad26.COV2.S at low or high dose, single or two shots; roughly 5 received placebo; per-sample allocation not given. Material that was analyzed had been drawn on day 63 after the first vaccine or placebo injection. The material was peripheral blood, obtained in a trial of Ad26.COV2.S vaccine versus placebo. These receptors originate from a person aged 18 to 59 who received the Ad26.COV2.S COVID-19 vaccine or a placebo.

The chain carries TRBV7-2 and TRBJ1-2; D is perhaps TRBD1 (6 bases). CDR1 is SGHTA, CDR2 FQGNSA, per germline. Trimming took 5 bases from V and 4 from J, leaving 17 bases between them. The CDR3 has 15 residues. The CDR3 spells CASSPLGAQIYGYTF. The CDR3 DNA reads as TGTGCCAGCAGCCCCCTGGGGGCGCAGATCTATGGCTACACCTTC.

DNA for the CDR3: TGTGCCAGCAGCCCCTTAAGGGACAGAGACTACGAGCAGTACTTC. Translated, it gives CASSPLRDRDYEQYF. The chain is built from TRBV3-1 (or the pseudogene TRBV3-2) and TRBJ2-7; 7 bases align to TRBD1. The V gene end was trimmed by 4 bases and the J gene end by 3 bases; junction bases not matched to a gene: 9. CDR3 length equals 15 residues. The germline gives CDR1 LGHDT, CDR2 YNNKEL (reference sequence).

This rearrangement joins TRBV14 to TRBJ2-7; D remains ambiguous. Germline lookup yields CDR1 SGHDN and CDR2 FVKESK. The CDR3 totals 13 residues. Trimming took off 0 bases at V and 7 bases at J, with 10 bases between the two ends. As DNA, the CDR3 is TGTGCCAGCAGCCAAGATCCGTCAAGTGAGCAGTACTTC. Amino acids: CASSQDPSSEQYF.

V is TRBV27 and J is TRBJ2-7; D remains ambiguous. With 3 bases removed from V and 3 bases from J, the gap between germline ends came to 9 bases. This CDR3 has 13 amino acids. The germline V gene encodes CDR1 MNHEY and CDR2 SMNVEV (reference sequence). The CDR3 protein is CASSFGKRYEQYF. DNA for the CDR3: TGTGCCAGCAGTTTCGGCAAGCGCTACGAGCAGTACTTC.

The chain has TRBV2 and TRBJ2-5; the D is unclear. Germline CDR1 SNHLY, CDR2 FYNNEI. The CDR3 is 15 residues long. Trimming stripped 8 bases from V and 4 bases from J, with 20 bases between. CDR3 loop: CASRLRADSRETQYF. CDR3 DNA sequence: TGTGCCAGCCGCTTAAGGGCGGATTCTCGAGAGACCCAGTACTTC.

The chain links TRBV2 to TRBJ2-5; no clear D gene. V was pared by 10 bases and J by 5 bases, with 17 bases between. The CDR3 runs 13 residues. CDR1 SNHLY and CDR2 FYNNEI come from the germline V gene. The CDR3 sequence: CATFVGYGETQYF. Here the CDR3 DNA reads TGTGCCACCTTCGTTGGGTACGGGGAGACCCAGTACTTC.

The chain uses TRBV19 and TRBJ2-5; the match to TRBD2 covers 10 bases. J was trimmed by 5 bases and V by 6 bases; bases with no gene match: 6. This CDR3 comprises 14 residues. CDR1 and CDR2 (germline): LNHDA, SQIVND (reference sequence). The CDR3 DNA sequence: TGTGCCAGTAGAGTAGCGGGGGGTGTTGAGACCCAGTACTTC. It specifies CASRVAGGVETQYF.

The chain has TRBV9 and TRBJ2-3, with D uncertain. The length of the CDR3 is 14 residues. Trimming pared 0 bases from V and 3 bases from J, leaving 8 bases between. Germline lookup yields CDR1 SGDLS and CDR2 YYNGEE. The CDR3, as DNA: TGTGCCAGCAGCGTAGGGGCCACGACAGATACGCAGTATTTT. Amino acids: CASSVGATTDTQYF.

The V call is TRBV3-1 (or the pseudogene TRBV3-2), the J call TRBJ2-5; either TRBD1 or TRBD2 may fit D (5 bases each). CDR1 is LGHDT and CDR2 is YNNKEL in the germline V gene (reference sequence). CDR3 length: 13 residues. V dropped 0 bases and J dropped 7 bases, with 9 bases sitting between them. CDR3 protein: CASSQDWGMTQYF. As DNA, the CDR3 is TGTGCCAGCAGCCAAGACTGGGGGATGACCCAGTACTTC.

This clone was observed once. The chain is built from TRBV5-1 and TRBJ2-2; tentative D call: TRBD1 (6 bases). Germline CDR1 reads SGHRS; CDR2 reads YFSETQ. This CDR3 contains 12 residues. Trimming took 7 bases from V and 6 from J, leaving 10 bases between them. The CDR3 loop is CASAGESGELFF. CDR3 nucleotide sequence: TGCGCCAGCGCAGGGGAGTCCGGGGAGCTGTTTTTT. The full variable domain, rest sourced from reference TRBV5-1 and TRBJ2-2, is KAGVTQTPRYLIKTRGQQVTLSCSPISGHRSVSWYQQTPGQGLQFLFEYFSETQRNKGNFPGRFSGRQFSNSRSEMNVSTLELGDSALYLCASAGESGELFFGEGSRLTVL.